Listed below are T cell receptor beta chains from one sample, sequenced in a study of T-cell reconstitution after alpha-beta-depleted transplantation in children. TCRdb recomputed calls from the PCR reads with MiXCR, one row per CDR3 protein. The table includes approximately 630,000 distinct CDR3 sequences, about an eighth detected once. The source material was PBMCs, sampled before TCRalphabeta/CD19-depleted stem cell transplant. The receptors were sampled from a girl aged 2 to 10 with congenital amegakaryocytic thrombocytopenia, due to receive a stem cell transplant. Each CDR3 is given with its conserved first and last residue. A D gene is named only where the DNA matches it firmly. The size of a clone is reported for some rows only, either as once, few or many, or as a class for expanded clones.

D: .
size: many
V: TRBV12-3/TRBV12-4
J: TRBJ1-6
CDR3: CASTRQPNSPLHF
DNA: TGTGCCAGCACGAGGCAGCCAAATTCACCCCTCCACTTT

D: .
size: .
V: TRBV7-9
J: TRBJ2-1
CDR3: CASSLTGLRVYNEQFF
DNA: TGTGCCAGCAGCTTAACTGGACTTAGGGTATACAATGAGCAGTTCTTC

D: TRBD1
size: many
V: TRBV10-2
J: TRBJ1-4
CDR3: CASRETGAEPEKLFF
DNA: TGCGCCAGCAGGGAGACAGGGGCTGAACCGGAAAAACTGTTTTTT

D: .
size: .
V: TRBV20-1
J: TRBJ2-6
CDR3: CSAAGPISGANVLTF
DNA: TGCAGTGCCGCCGGACCGATCTCTGGGGCCAACGTCCTGACTTTC

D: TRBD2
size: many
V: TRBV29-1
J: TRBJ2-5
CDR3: CSVRPGLAHPETQYF
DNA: TGCAGCGTTAGACCGGGACTAGCGCACCCAGAGACCCAGTACTTC

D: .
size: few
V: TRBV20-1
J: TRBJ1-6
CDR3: CSARDRAYNSPLHF
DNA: TGCAGTGCTAGAGACAGAGCCTATAATTCACCCCTCCACTTT

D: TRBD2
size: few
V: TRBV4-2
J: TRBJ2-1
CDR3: CASSQDKSSRGLAIYNEQFF
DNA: TGTGCCAGCAGCCAAGATAAAAGCAGCCGGGGACTAGCGATCTACAATGAGCAGTTCTTC

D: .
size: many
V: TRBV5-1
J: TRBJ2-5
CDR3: CASSPARATQETQYF
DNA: TGCGCCAGCAGCCCCGCACGGGCGACTCAAGAGACCCAGTACTTC

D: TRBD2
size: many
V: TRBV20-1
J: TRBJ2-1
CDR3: CSASSGNNEQFF
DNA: TGCAGTGCTAGTAGCGGGAACAATGAGCAGTTCTTC

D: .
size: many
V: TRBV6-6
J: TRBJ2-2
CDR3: CASSYVWTGELFF
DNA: TGTGCCAGCAGTTACGTGTGGACCGGGGAGCTGTTTTTT

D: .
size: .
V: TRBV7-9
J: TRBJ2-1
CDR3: CASSQRNEQFF
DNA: TGTGCCAGCAGCCAGCGCAATGAGCAGTTCTTC

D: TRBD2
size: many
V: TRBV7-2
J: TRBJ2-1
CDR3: CASSLQVAGAYNEQFF
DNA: TGTGCCAGCAGTCTTCAAGTAGCGGGTGCCTACAATGAGCAGTTCTTC

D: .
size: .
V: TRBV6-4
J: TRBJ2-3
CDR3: CASSDSETDTQYF
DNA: TGTGCCAGCAGTGACTCCGAAACAGATACGCAGTATTTT

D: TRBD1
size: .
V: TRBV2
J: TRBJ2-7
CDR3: CASTKPGTGQHEQYF
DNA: TGTGCCAGCACCAAACCCGGGACAGGACAACACGAGCAGTACTTC

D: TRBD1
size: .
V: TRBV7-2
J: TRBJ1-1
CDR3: CASSSPTGLGTEAFF
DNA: TGTGCCAGCAGCTCTCCGACAGGGCTCGGCACTGAAGCTTTCTTT

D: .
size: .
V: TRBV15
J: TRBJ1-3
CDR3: CATSRDLVIGNTIYF
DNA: TGTGCCACCAGCAGGGATCTCGTCATTGGAAACACCATATATTTT

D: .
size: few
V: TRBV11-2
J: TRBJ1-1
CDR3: CASTPIKGHTEAFF
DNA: TGTGCCAGCACCCCGATAAAAGGACACACTGAAGCTTTCTTT

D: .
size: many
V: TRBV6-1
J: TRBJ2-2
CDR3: CAMRTGMNTGELFF
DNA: TGTGCCATGCGGACCGGAATGAACACCGGGGAGCTGTTTTTT

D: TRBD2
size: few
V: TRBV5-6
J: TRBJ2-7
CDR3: CASSLEVTSGVPYEQYF
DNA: TGTGCCAGCAGCTTGGAGGTGACTAGCGGGGTTCCCTACGAGCAGTACTTC

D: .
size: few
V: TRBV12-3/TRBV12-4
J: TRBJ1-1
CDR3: CASSPGKAEAFF
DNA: TGTGCCAGCAGTCCAGGGAAGGCTGAAGCTTTCTTT

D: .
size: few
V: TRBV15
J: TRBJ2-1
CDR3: CATSRGGDYEQFF
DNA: TGTGCCACCAGCAGAGGAGGTGACTATGAGCAGTTCTTC

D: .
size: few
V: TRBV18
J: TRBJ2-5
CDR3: CASSPQFAETQYF
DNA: TGTGCCAGCTCACCACAATTCGCAGAGACCCAGTACTTC

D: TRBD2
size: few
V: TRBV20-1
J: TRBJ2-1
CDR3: CSACSGRTDEQFF
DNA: TGCAGTGCTTGCAGCGGGAGGACGGATGAGCAGTTCTTC

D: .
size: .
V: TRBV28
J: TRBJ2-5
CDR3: CASSFGTSSGETQYF
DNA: TGTGCCAGCAGTTTCGGGACTTCCTCCGGGGAGACCCAGTACTTC

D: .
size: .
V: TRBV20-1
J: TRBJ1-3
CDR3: CSARGGNLNTIYF
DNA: TGCAGTGCTAGGGGGGGAAATCTCAACACCATATATTTT

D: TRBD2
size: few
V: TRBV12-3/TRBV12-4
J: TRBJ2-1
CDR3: CASRLTSSGNEQFF
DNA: TGTGCCAGCAGACTGACTAGCAGCGGCAATGAGCAGTTCTTC

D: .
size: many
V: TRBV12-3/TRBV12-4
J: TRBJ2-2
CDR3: CASRPTRNTGELFF
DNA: TGTGCCAGCAGGCCGACGCGGAACACCGGGGAGCTGTTTTTT

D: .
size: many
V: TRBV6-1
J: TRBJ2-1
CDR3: CASSKNPSYIQDNEQFF
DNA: TGTGCCAGCAGTAAAAACCCTAGCTATATTCAAGACAATGAGCAGTTCTTC

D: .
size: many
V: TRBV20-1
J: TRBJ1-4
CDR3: CSAGINEKLFF
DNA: TGCAGTGCTGGGATTAATGAAAAACTGTTTTTT

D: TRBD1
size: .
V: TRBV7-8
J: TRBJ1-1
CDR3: CASSFLGGVYEMNTEAFF
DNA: TGTGCCAGCAGCTTCCTAGGGGGCGTATATGAGATGAACACTGAAGCTTTCTTT

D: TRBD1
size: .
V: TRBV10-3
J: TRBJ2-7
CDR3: CAIRTGVLYEQYF
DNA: TGTGCCATCAGGACAGGGGTTCTCTACGAGCAGTACTTC

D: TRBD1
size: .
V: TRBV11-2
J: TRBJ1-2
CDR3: CASSSSPGTGNGYTF
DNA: TGTGCCAGCAGCTCGTCCCCGGGGACAGGGAATGGCTACACCTTC

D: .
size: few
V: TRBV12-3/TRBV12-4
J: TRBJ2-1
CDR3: CASSLRAPLYNEQFF
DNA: TGTGCCAGCAGTCTACGAGCCCCTCTCTACAATGAGCAGTTCTTC

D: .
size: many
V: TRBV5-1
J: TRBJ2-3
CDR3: CASSPVGVAAPDF
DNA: TGCGCCAGCAGCCCGGTCGGGGTAGCGGCCCCGGATTTT

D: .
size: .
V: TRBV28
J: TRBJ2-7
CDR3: CASSLSPLMGYEQYF
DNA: TGTGCCAGCAGTTTATCTCCTCTTATGGGGTACGAGCAGTACTTC

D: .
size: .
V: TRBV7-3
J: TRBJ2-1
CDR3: CASSPTSRPTNEQFF
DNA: TGTGCCAGCAGCCCCACATCGAGACCTACAAATGAGCAGTTCTTC

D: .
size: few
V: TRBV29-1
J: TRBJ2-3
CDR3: CSVVGALRTGTDTQYF
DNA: TGCAGCGTTGTGGGGGCCCTTAGAACGGGAACAGATACGCAGTATTTT

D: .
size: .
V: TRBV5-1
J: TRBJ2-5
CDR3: CASSLWWGQETQYF
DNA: TGCGCCAGCAGCTTGTGGTGGGGACAAGAGACCCAGTACTTC

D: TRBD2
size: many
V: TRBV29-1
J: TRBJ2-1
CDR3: CSVELPSSGFNNEQFF
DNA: TGCAGCGTTGAATTGCCCTCTAGCGGGTTCAACAATGAGCAGTTCTTC

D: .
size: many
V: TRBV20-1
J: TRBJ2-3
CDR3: CSARRRARTDTQYF
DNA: TGCAGTGCTCGTCGCAGGGCACGCACAGATACGCAGTATTTT

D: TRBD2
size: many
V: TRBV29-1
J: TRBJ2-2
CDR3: CSVEDLAGGLTGELFF
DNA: TGCAGCGTTGAAGACCTAGCGGGAGGGCTCACCGGGGAGCTGTTTTTT

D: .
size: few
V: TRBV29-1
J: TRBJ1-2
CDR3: CSVTDRNYGYTF
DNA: TGCAGCGTGACGGACAGAAACTATGGCTACACCTTC

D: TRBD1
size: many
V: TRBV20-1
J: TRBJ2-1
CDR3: CSAREGTGPGNEQFF
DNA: TGCAGTGCTAGAGAGGGGACAGGGCCTGGCAATGAGCAGTTCTTC

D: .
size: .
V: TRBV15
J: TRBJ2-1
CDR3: CATSADSYNEHFF
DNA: TGTGCCACCAGCGCCGACAGCTACAATGAGCATTTCTTC

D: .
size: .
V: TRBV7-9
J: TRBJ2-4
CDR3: CASSSIYGSIQYF
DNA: TGTGCCAGCAGCTCTATCTATGGGAGCATTCAGTACTTC

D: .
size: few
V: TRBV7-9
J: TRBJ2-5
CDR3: CASSLVSGPEETQYF
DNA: TGTGCCAGCAGCTTAGTTAGCGGACCTGAAGAGACCCAGTACTTC

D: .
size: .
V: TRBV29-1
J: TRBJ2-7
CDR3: CSVGAPGARMPYEQYF
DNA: TGCAGCGTTGGGGCACCGGGAGCTAGGATGCCCTACGAGCAGTACTTC

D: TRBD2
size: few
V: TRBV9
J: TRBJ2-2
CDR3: CASSGPGGVANTGELFF
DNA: TGTGCCAGCAGCGGTCCGGGGGGGGTAGCGAACACCGGGGAGCTGTTTTTT

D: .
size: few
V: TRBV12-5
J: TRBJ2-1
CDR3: CASGPILGNEQFF
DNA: TGTGCTAGTGGTCCAATCCTTGGTAATGAGCAGTTCTTC

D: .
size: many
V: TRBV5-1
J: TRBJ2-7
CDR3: CASSFGRVYEQYF
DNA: TGCGCCAGCAGCTTTGGCAGAGTCTACGAGCAGTACTTC

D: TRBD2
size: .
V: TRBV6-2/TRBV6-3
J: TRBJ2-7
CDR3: CASSSGLAGAVGEQYF
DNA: TGTGCCAGCAGTTCGGGACTAGCGGGAGCCGTCGGTGAGCAGTACTTC

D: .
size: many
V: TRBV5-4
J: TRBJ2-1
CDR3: CASSQSYRGPTYNEQFF
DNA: TGTGCCAGCAGCCAATCGTACCGGGGGCCCACCTACAATGAGCAGTTCTTC